The 16 T cell receptor beta chains reported below all come from one sample, sequenced in a study of blood T cell repertoires in COVID-19. TCRdb's copy holds only in-frame clones and misses some; the assay was immunoSEQ multiplex PCR. The sample contains about 190,000 clones, around 85% of which appear only once. The material sequenced was peripheral blood. These receptors all stem from a man between 65 and 80 years old with active or convalescent COVID-19.

This chain joins TRBV18 and TRBJ2-6, with TRBD1 matching over 7 bases. Germline CDR1 reads KGHSH; CDR2 reads LQKENI. CDR3 length: 19 residues. The J segment lost 1 base and the V segment lost 6 bases, leaving 15 bases of the junction unmatched. CDR3 bases: TGTGCCAGCTCGGCCAGACAGGGTTTGGCAGGATCTGGGGCCAACGTCCTGACTTTC. Amino acids: CASSARQGLAGSGANVLTF.

The chain uses TRBV7-2 and TRBJ1-1; tentative D call: TRBD1 (6 bases). Germline values: CDR1 SGHTA, CDR2 FQGNSA. This CDR3 region has 14 residues. The germline V and J ends were trimmed by 5 bases and 4 bases, with 14 bases remaining between them. CDR3 residues: CASSPAIRGTEAFF. Written as DNA, the CDR3 is TGTGCCAGCAGCCCCGCCATCAGGGGCACTGAAGCTTTCTTT.

V usage is TRBV19 and J usage is TRBJ1-6; 7 nucleotides agree with TRBD1. The CDR3 covers 14 residues. The V segment lost 7 bases and the J segment 9 bases; nucleotides outside the gene matches: 9. Germline loops: CDR1 LNHDA, CDR2 SQIVND (reference sequence). This CDR3 is CASTPRQGGSPLHF. In nucleotides, the CDR3 is TGTGCCAGTACCCCTAGACAGGGTGGTTCACCCCTCCACTTT.

This clone was found a few times. This sequence joins TRBV19 and TRBJ2-1, with 9 bases lining up with TRBD2. Germline trimming cut 5 bases from V and 4 bases from J; bases unmatched to any gene: 9. This CDR3 contains 16 residues. CDR1 is LNHDA and CDR2 is SQIVND in the germline V gene (reference sequence). The CDR3: CASSLLAGAGYNEQFF. CDR3 in DNA: TGTGCCAGTAGTTTATTAGCGGGAGCAGGATACAATGAGCAGTTCTTC. Supplemented by reference TRBV19 and TRBJ2-1, the full variable domain reads DGGITQSPKYLFRKEGQNVTLSCEQNLNHDAMYWYRQDPGQGLRLIYYSQIVNDFQKGDIAEGYSVSREKKESFPLTVTSAQKNPTAFYLCASSLLAGAGYNEQFFGPGTRLTVL.

The chain employs TRBV7-2 and TRBJ2-7; a weak D match, TRBD2 (5 bases). The V gene's germline CDR1 is SGHTA and CDR2 FQGNSA. With 1 base removed from V and 6 bases from J, the gap between germline ends came to 10 bases. The CDR3 is made up of 13 amino acids. The CDR3 loop is CASSLGRRGEQYF. CDR3 nucleotides: TGTGCCAGCAGCTTAGGTCGACGGGGCGAGCAGTACTTC.

The gene calls are TRBV24-1 and TRBJ2-5; 12 bases line up with TRBD2. With V trimmed by 9 bases and J by 4 bases, 8 bases remained unmatched. CDR3 size: 15 residues. CDR1 and CDR2 (germline): KGHDR, SFDVKD. CDR3 in amino acids: CATAASGRVSETQYF. The DNA for the CDR3 is TGTGCCACCGCGGCTAGCGGGAGGGTGTCAGAGACCCAGTACTTC.

The CDR3 loop reads CASIGQGAGTPYNEQFF. Here the CDR3 DNA reads TGTGCCAGCATCGGACAGGGGGCCGGGACTCCCTACAATGAGCAGTTCTTC. V gene TRBV11-2 combines with J gene TRBJ2-1; 11 bases fit TRBD1. Germline V gene data show CDR1 as SGHAT and CDR2 as FQNNGV. Trimming at V came to 7 bases and at J to 2 bases, leaving 10 bases not matched to a gene. The CDR3 spans 17 residues. The full variable domain, in which reference TRBV11-2 and TRBJ2-1 provide the parts outside the CDR3, is EAGVAQSPRYKIIEKRQSVAFWCNPISGHATLYWYQQILGQGPKLLIQFQNNGVVDDSQLPKDRFSAERLKGVDSTLKIQPAKLEDSAVYLCASIGQGAGTPYNEQFFGPGTRLTVL.

This rearrangement joins TRBV7-2 to TRBJ1-4, with D possibly TRBD1 on 6 matching bases. CDR3 size: 14 residues. Germline V gene sequence: CDR1 SGHTA, CDR2 FQGNSA. V was pared by 6 bases and J by 0 bases, with 8 bases between. The CDR3 loop reads CASSGTPTNEKLFF. As DNA, the CDR3 is TGTGCCAGCAGTGGGACACCAACTAATGAAAAACTGTTTTTT.

The chain recombines TRBV27 with TRBJ1-6; TRBD1 matches at 7 bases. CDR1 is MNHEY and CDR2 is SMNVEV in the germline V gene (reference sequence). CDR3 length: 16 residues. V was pared by 6 bases and J by 4 bases, with 9 bases of the junction left unmatched. CDR3 in DNA: TGTGCCAGCAGCCGGGGACAGCCCTTTTATAATTCACCCCTCCACTTT. Translated, it gives CASSRGQPFYNSPLHF.

This rearrangement joins TRBV18 to TRBJ1-2; 8 bases align to TRBD1. Germline loops: CDR1 KGHSH, CDR2 LQKENI. This CDR3 is built from 12 residues. V lost 3 bases to trimming and J lost 10 bases; unmatched junction nucleotides: 4. The CDR3 loop reads CASSPGQDLYTF. The CDR3 bases are TGTGCCAGCTCACCGGGACAGGATCTCTACACCTTC.

This clone was seen just once. The chain recombines TRBV19 with TRBJ1-6; D is uncertain. The germline V gene encodes CDR1 LNHDA and CDR2 SQIVND (reference sequence). V was cut by 8 bases and J by 8 bases, with 13 bases left in between. The CDR3 extends over 13 amino acids. The CDR3 DNA reads as TGTGCCAGTGGACCGTCGGGATATTCACCCCTCCACTTT. Translation gives CASGPSGYSPLHF.

The chain employs TRBV4-3 and TRBJ2-5, with 7 positions matching TRBD2. Germline V gene data show CDR1 as LGHNA and CDR2 as YSLEER. The CDR3 is made up of 15 amino acids. J was trimmed by 4 bases and V by 0 bases; bases with no gene match: 5. The CDR3 region has the DNA TGCGCCAGCAGCCAAGATTTGGCTAGCGGAGAGACCCAGTACTTC. It encodes CASSQDLASGETQYF.

V usage is TRBV29-1 and J usage is TRBJ2-1, with a weak D call TRBD2 (5 bases). Germline V CDR1 and CDR2: SQVTM, ANQGSEA. V was trimmed by 3 bases and J by 8 bases, leaving 11 bases between them. The CDR3 spans 12 residues. CDR3 DNA sequence: TGCAGCGTTGAGGGCGGGTTCTATGAGCAGTTCTTC. It translates to CSVEGGFYEQFF.

The V gene is TRBV4-3, the J gene TRBJ1-6; possible D gene TRBD1, 5 bases. The ends were cut back, 2 bases at V and 7 bases at J, with 9 bases in the middle. This CDR3 contains 14 residues. CDR1 is LGHNA and CDR2 is YSLEER in the germline V gene. The CDR3 bases are TGCGCCAGCAGCCAAAGGGGAGGGAATTCACCCCTCCACTTT. Amino acids: CASSQRGGNSPLHF.

In DNA, the CDR3 is TGTGAAGACAGGGGGCTGGGCTATGGCTACACCTTC. This gives the protein CEDRGLGYGYTF. The V gene is TRBV19, the J gene TRBJ1-2, with 10 bases identical to TRBD1. CDR1 LNHDA and CDR2 SQIVND come from the germline V gene (reference sequence). There are 12 residues in the CDR3.

The chain is built from TRBV11-2 and TRBJ2-1; the match to TRBD1 covers 9 bases. Trimming cost V 5 bases and J 7 bases; bases outside gene matches: 6. The length of the CDR3 is 14 residues. The germline CDR1 and CDR2 sequences are SGHAT and FQNNGV. The CDR3 DNA is TGTGCCAGCAGCCCCGGGACAGGGCGGAATGAGCAGTTCTTC. Its protein is CASSPGTGRNEQFF.